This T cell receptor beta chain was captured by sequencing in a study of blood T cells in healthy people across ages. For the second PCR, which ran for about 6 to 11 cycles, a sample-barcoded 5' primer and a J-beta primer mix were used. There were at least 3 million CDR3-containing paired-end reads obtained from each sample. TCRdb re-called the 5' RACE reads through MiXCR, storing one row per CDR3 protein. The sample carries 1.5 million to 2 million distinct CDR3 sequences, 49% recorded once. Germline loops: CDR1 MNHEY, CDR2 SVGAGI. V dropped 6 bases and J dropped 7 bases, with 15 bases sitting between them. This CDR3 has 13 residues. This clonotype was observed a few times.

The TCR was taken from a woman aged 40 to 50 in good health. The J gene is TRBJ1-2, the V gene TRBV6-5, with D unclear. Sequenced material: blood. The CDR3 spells CASRDGYGSGYTF. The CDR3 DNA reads TGTGCCAGCAGGGACGGGTACGGCAGTGGCTACACCTTC.